Many counts were recorded for the clone carrying this T cell receptor beta chain. At one boundary the junction diverges from the germline segment, which might be a read error. The data stem from a study of T cell repertoires in cytomegalovirus infection. From the reads, TCRdb called clonotypes with MiXCR, one entry per CDR3 protein. The sample has some 250,000 distinct CDR3 sequences; 8% to 9.5% are singletons. CDR3 length: 14 residues. Germline CDR1 and CDR2: MNHEY and SMNVEV (reference sequence). The chain joins TRBV27 to TRBJ2-5, with D tentatively TRBD1 (6 bases). Sequencing was performed on PBMCs. This TCR was recovered from a human donor in good health (CMV status not recorded). Some clones in this sample may be carry-over from other donors' samples. The CDR3 bases are TGTGCCAGCAGCTTATACGGGACACAAGAGACCCAGTACTTC. Encoded protein: CASSLYGTQETQYF.